These 3 T cell receptor beta chains were all obtained from the same sample, sequenced in a study of naive and memory T cell subsets. Four PCR rounds used nested alpha and beta constant region primers plus the SP2 primer. TCRdb reprocessed the UMI-ligation and nested PCR reads via MiXCR and lists one record per CDR3 protein. The table records around 25,000 distinct CDR3 sequences, approximately 6% of them present only once. Treatment of the sample: skin biopsy from PPD injection site in Mantoux-positive individual. The library had UMIs added by 3' ligation of an oligonucleotide to TCR cDNA. Sequencing was performed on skin, taken from a tuberculin skin test site. The receptors shown here come from an adult in good health.

This clonotype is medium-sized by share. The rearrangement uses TRBV4-3 and TRBJ2-3; D is ambiguous. CDR1 is LGHNA and CDR2 is YSLEER in the germline V gene. The CDR3 runs to 14 residues. Trimming left V 1 base short and J 1 base short, with 6 bases between. The CDR3 loop is CASSQGSGTDTQYF. CDR3 DNA sequence: TGCGCCAGCAGCCAAGGAAGTGGCACAGATACGCAGTATTTT.

This clonotype was seen only a few times. V usage is TRBV15 and J usage is TRBJ2-1; 11 nucleotides agree with TRBD1. The CDR3 has 15 amino acids. Per germline, CDR1 LNHNV and CDR2 YYDKDF (reference sequence). V lost 3 bases to trimming and J lost 6 bases; unmatched junction nucleotides: 4. CDR3 in amino acids: CATSSRDRGGNEQFF. The CDR3 nucleotides read TGTGCCACCAGCAGCCGGGACAGGGGGGGCAATGAGCAGTTCTTC.

This clonotype was seen repeatedly, ten times or more. V usage is TRBV28 and J usage is TRBJ2-1; 9 nucleotides line up with TRBD2. The CDR3 sequence is 14 residues long. Germline V gene lookup returns CDR1 MDHEN and CDR2 SYDVKM. J lost 9 bases, V lost 3 bases, and 6 bases had no gene match. In DNA, the CDR3 is TGTGCCAGCAGTTTCAGGGGACTAGCCGGTGAGCAGTTCTTC. Its translation is CASSFRGLAGEQFF.